The 25 T cell receptor beta chains reported below all come from one sample, sequenced in a study of blood T cell repertoires in COVID-19. Data came from immunoSEQ multiplex PCR; TCRdb stores just in-frame clones and leaves some out. The table shows about 160,000 clones, with approximately 88% occurring only once. Specimen: peripheral blood. The receptors here all came from a woman older than 75 with active or convalescent COVID-19.

The rearrangement uses TRBV18 and TRBJ1-6; 8 nucleotides align to TRBD1. CDR1 is KGHSH and CDR2 is LQKENI in the germline V gene. Trimming removed 2 bases from V and 6 bases from J; junction bases left unmatched: 0. The CDR3 length is 14 residues. The DNA of the CDR3 is TGTGCCAGCTCACCAGGACAGGGTAATTCACCCCTCCACTTT. This sequence encodes CASSPGQGNSPLHF.

The V gene is TRBV3-1 (or the pseudogene TRBV3-2), the J gene TRBJ1-6, with D perhaps TRBD1 (6 bases). Germline V lookup: CDR1 LGHDT, CDR2 YNNKEL (reference sequence). V lost 3 bases, J lost 4 bases, and 7 bases lay in between. There are 14 residues in the CDR3. This CDR3 is CASSQQGYNSPLHF. In nucleotides, the CDR3 is TGTGCCAGCAGCCAGCAGGGGTATAATTCACCCCTCCACTTT.

J is TRBJ2-7 and V is TRBV20-1, with D perhaps TRBD2 (7 bases). Deletions cut 3 bases from V and 1 base from J, with 13 bases between. In germline, CDR1 is DFQATT, CDR2 SNEGSKA (reference sequence). The CDR3 sequence is 14 residues long. As DNA, the CDR3 is TGCAGTGCTAGTGGACGGGGGGCTTCCTACGAGCAGTACTTC. Translated, it gives CSASGRGASYEQYF.

This chain uses TRBV6-6 with TRBJ1-6; the match to TRBD1 covers 7 bases. Germline assignment: CDR1 MNHNY and CDR2 SVGAGI (reference sequence). J gave up 9 bases and V 5 bases, and 19 bases lay outside the gene matches. The length of the CDR3 is 18 residues. The CDR3 loop is CASSPSGVTGRGGSPLHF. CDR3 DNA: TGTGCCAGCAGTCCCTCGGGGGTGACAGGGCGGGGAGGTTCACCCCTCCACTTT.

The chain joins TRBV6-2 or TRBV6-3 to TRBJ1-1, with D perhaps TRBD1 (6 bases). V was shortened by 4 bases and J by 5 bases, with 14 bases between the two germline ends. Germline loops: CDR1 MNHEY, CDR2 SVGEGT. The CDR3 is 14 amino acids. Written as DNA, the CDR3 is TGTGCCAGCAGTTCCCCTGGCAGGGGAACTGAAGCTTTCTTT. It is translated as CASSSPGRGTEAFF.

This clone appeared once. This chain connects TRBV11-2 to TRBJ2-2; TRBD1 matches 7 bases. The CDR3 extends over 16 amino acids. With V trimmed by 4 bases and J by 0 bases, 5 bases remained unmatched. CDR1 and CDR2 from the germline V gene are SGHAT and FQNNGV. CDR3 loop: CASSYRGPSNTGELFF. DNA for the CDR3: TGTGCCAGCAGCTACAGGGGCCCCTCGAACACCGGGGAGCTGTTTTTT.

V and J are TRBV1 and TRBJ2-1; TRBD2 was called by the table and not checked on the DNA. TRBV1 is deemed a pseudogene. The CDR3 runs 15 residues. The CDR3 here is CTSPQRGGRYNEQFF. The CDR3 DNA sequence: TGCACCAGCCCCCAGCGGGGGGGCCGCTACAATGAGCAGTTCTTC.

The V and J genes are TRBV10-1 and TRBJ2-3; TRBD1 aligns across 7 bases. Trimming cost V 0 bases and J 4 bases; bases outside gene matches: 1. The CDR3 extends over 14 amino acids. Germline V gives CDR1 WNHNN, CDR2 SYGVQD (reference sequence). CDR3 loop: CASSESTGSDTQYF. In DNA form, the CDR3 reads TGCGCCAGCAGTGAGTCGACAGGGTCAGATACGCAGTATTTT.

The J gene is TRBJ1-5, the V gene TRBV27, with D perhaps matching TRBD1 (5 bases). V lost 6 bases and J 1 base, leaving 19 bases between the germline ends. The CDR3 extends over 17 amino acids. Germline values: CDR1 MNHEY, CDR2 SMNVEV (reference sequence). CDR3: CASSPLAVQGSNQPQHF. The CDR3 DNA sequence: TGTGCCAGCAGCCCCCTCGCGGTCCAGGGAAGCAATCAGCCCCAGCATTTT.

Here the CDR3 DNA reads TGTGCCAGCAGCTTGGCTCGGGGGGCCTTGAATGAAAAACTGTTTTTT. This codes for CASSLARGALNEKLFF. The chain employs TRBV5-8 and TRBJ1-4, with D perhaps TRBD1 (6 bases). V lost 0 bases to trimming and J lost 5 bases, with 14 bases between them. The CDR3 contains 16 residues. Germline CDR1 reads SGHTS; CDR2 reads YDEGEE.

This clone was seen only once. The CDR3 loop is CASSLGRGIGNTEAFF. The DNA for the CDR3 is TGTGCCAGCAGTTTAGGGAGGGGCATTGGGAACACTGAAGCTTTCTTT. This sequence joins TRBV27 and TRBJ1-1; D is perhaps TRBD1 (5 bases). Deletions cut 2 bases from V and 1 base from J, with 14 bases between. Germline CDR1 reads MNHEY; CDR2 reads SMNVEV (reference sequence). This CDR3 is built from 16 residues.

CDR3 DNA: TGCAGCGTCAAAACGGTGAACACTGAAGCTTTCTTT. It codes for CSVKTVNTEAFF. The chain combines TRBV29-1 with TRBJ1-1; D gene uncertain. The CDR3 runs to 12 residues. V lost 6 bases, J lost 0 bases, and 8 bases lay in between. CDR1 is SQVTM and CDR2 is ANQGSEA in the germline V gene.

The chain uses TRBV9 and TRBJ1-5; weak D call: TRBD1 (6 bases). The CDR3 runs to 14 residues. Germline CDR1 and CDR2: SGDLS and YYNGEE. Trimming pared 4 bases from V and 5 bases from J, leaving 13 bases between. The CDR3 is CASSPRQDHQPQHF. CDR3 bases: TGTGCCAGCAGCCCGAGACAGGACCATCAGCCCCAGCATTTT.

This clone appeared once. The chain couples TRBV6-2 or TRBV6-3 to TRBJ2-7; 9 nucleotides match TRBD2. Trimming cost V 3 bases and J 0 bases; bases outside gene matches: 3. Germline values: CDR1 MNHEY, CDR2 SVGEGT. The CDR3 totals 15 residues. DNA for the CDR3: TGTGCCAGCAGTTATGGCGGGGGGGCCTCCTACGAGCAGTACTTC. As protein: CASSYGGGASYEQYF.

This chain connects TRBV27 to TRBJ1-4; weak D call: TRBD1 (5 bases). Germline V gives CDR1 MNHEY, CDR2 SMNVEV (reference sequence). This CDR3 region has 15 residues. Trimming stripped 3 bases from V and 4 bases from J, with 12 bases between. CDR3 in DNA: TGTGCCAGCAGTTTGGGCAGGGAGGTTAATGAAAAACTGTTTTTT. It translates to CASSLGREVNEKLFF.

The CDR3 spells CASSLTGQGARETQYF. The CDR3 nucleotides are TGCGCCAGCAGCTTAACGGGACAGGGGGCTCGAGAGACCCAGTACTTC. The chain couples TRBV5-1 to TRBJ2-5, with 12 bases lining up with TRBD1. The CDR3 is 16 residues long. V gave up 2 bases and J gave up 4 bases; unmatched junction bases: 6. The V gene's germline CDR1 is SGHRS and CDR2 YFSETQ. Using reference TRBV5-1 and TRBJ2-5 for the parts outside the CDR3, the full variable domain is KAGVTQTPRYLIKTRGQQVTLSCSPISGHRSVSWYQQTPGQGLQFLFEYFSETQRNKGNFPGRFSGRQFSNSRSEMNVSTLELGDSALYLCASSLTGQGARETQYFGPGTRLLVL.

This chain joins TRBV5-4 and TRBJ2-3; TRBD2 aligns across 14 bases. The CDR3 runs to 18 residues. Trimming took 3 bases from V and 0 from J; bases not matched to a gene: 6. CDR1 is SGHNT, CDR2 YYREEE, per germline (reference sequence). The CDR3 DNA is TGTGCCAGCAGCTCGGGGACTAGCGGGGGCGCTAGCACAGATACGCAGTATTTT. It translates to CASSSGTSGGASTDTQYF.

This sequence joins TRBV4-3 and TRBJ2-6, with 7 bases that match TRBD1. J gave up 3 bases and V 0 bases, and 17 bases lay outside the gene matches. Germline values: CDR1 LGHNA, CDR2 YSLEER. CDR3 length equals 21 residues. The CDR3, as DNA: TGCGCCAGCAGCCAAGAAAGTGGGCAGGGGGTATACTCTAGTGGGGCCAACGTCCTGACTTTC. This gives the protein CASSQESGQGVYSSGANVLTF.

This clone appeared a few times. The V and J genes are TRBV19 and TRBJ1-4; D perhaps matches TRBD1 (6 bases). This CDR3 has 18 amino acids. CDR1 is LNHDA, CDR2 SQIVND, per germline (reference sequence). V lost 3 bases and J 8 bases, leaving 25 bases between the germline ends. The chain's CDR3 is CASSIIRLRGNRAEKLFF. In DNA, the CDR3 is TGTGCCAGTAGTATCATTCGGTTGAGGGGAAACAGGGCGGAAAAACTGTTTTTT.

The chain is built from TRBV7-2 and TRBJ2-7; D is possibly TRBD1 (5 bases). Germline V gene data show CDR1 as SGHTA and CDR2 as FQGNSA. V was pared by 5 bases and J by 3 bases, with 8 bases between. CDR3 length equals 12 residues. CDR3 bases: TGTGCCAGCAGCGCCCAGGGCTACGAGCAGTACTTC. Its translation is CASSAQGYEQYF.

This clone appeared once. The chain links TRBV5-1 to TRBJ2-7; 12 nucleotides align to TRBD1. This CDR3 has 16 amino acids. Per germline, CDR1 SGHRS and CDR2 YFSETQ. The V segment lost 0 bases and the J segment 8 bases; nucleotides outside the gene matches: 9. In DNA form, the CDR3 reads TGCGCCAGCAGCTTGGATAGGGGGACAGGGGGCGGTAAGCAGTACTTC. Translated, it gives CASSLDRGTGGGKQYF.

The V and J genes are TRBV14 and TRBJ1-2, with D unclear. This CDR3 spans 13 amino acids. V was cut by 1 base and J by 6 bases, with 9 bases left in between. Germline values: CDR1 SGHDN, CDR2 FVKESK. The CDR3 loop is CASSQVVSDGYTF. The CDR3 DNA sequence: TGTGCCAGCAGCCAAGTTGTATCCGATGGCTACACCTTC. Using reference TRBV14 and TRBJ1-2 for the parts outside the CDR3, the full variable domain is EAGVTQFPSHSVIEKGQTVTLRCDPISGHDNLYWYRRVMGKEIKFLLHFVKESKQDESGMPNNRFLAERTGGTYSTLKVQPAELEDSGVYFCASSQVVSDGYTFGSGTRLTVV.

The chain joins TRBV19 to TRBJ2-7; 10 nucleotides line up with TRBD1. V shed 7 bases, J shed 2 bases, and the junction held 5 bases outside the gene matches. CDR1 is LNHDA and CDR2 is SQIVND in the germline V gene (reference sequence). CDR3 length: 14 residues. The CDR3 is CASKWDRGAYEQYF. CDR3 DNA sequence: TGTGCCAGTAAGTGGGACAGGGGAGCCTACGAGCAGTACTTC.

The V call is TRBV14, the J call TRBJ1-2; 9 bases are shared with TRBD1. Looked up from germline, CDR1 is SGHDN and CDR2 is FVKESK. The CDR3 extends over 15 amino acids. J lost 3 bases, V lost 2 bases, and 4 bases had no gene match. Here the CDR3 reads CASSQYTGGYYGYTF. For the CDR3, the DNA is TGTGCCAGCAGCCAATATACAGGGGGCTACTATGGCTACACCTTC.

The chain has TRBV6-5 and TRBJ2-1, with 10 bases matching TRBD2. V dropped 4 bases and J dropped 4; count of bases not matched to a gene: 4. CDR1 is MNHEY, CDR2 SVGAGI, per germline. CDR3 size: 15 residues. This chain's CDR3 is CASSSTAGGYNEQFF. The CDR3 DNA is TGTGCCAGCAGTTCAACAGCGGGGGGGTACAATGAGCAGTTCTTC.